This is a list of T cell receptor beta chains from one sample in a study of T cell responses to AZD1222 COVID-19 vaccine. Sequencing was performed with immunoSEQ multiplex PCR; in TCRdb, only in-frame clones are kept and a portion is missing. The sample shows about 180,000 clones, about 90% of them seen only once. This sample comprised peripheral blood, obtained 28 days after the second AZD1222 dose. These receptors came from an adult who received the AZD1222 COVID-19 vaccine. Each CDR3 is given without its conserved first and last residue.

v_gene,j_gene,CDR3aa
TRBV6-5,TRBJ2-2,ATQTGGGTGELF
TRBV4-2,TRBJ2-2,ASSQETSETGELF
TRBV6-5,TRBJ1-6,ASSTVGVGGSPLH
TRBV4-2,TRBJ1-4,ASSQDSGTGTEKLF
TRBV6-5,TRBJ2-5,ASSHPQETQY
TRBV14,TRBJ1-2,ASSIGGATRGYT
TRBV6-5,TRBJ1-3,ASIRDPTGNTIY
TRBV6-5,TRBJ1-3,ASSYAGGNTIY
TRBV7-2,TRBJ2-7,ASSYPGWGYEQY
TRBV10-3,TRBJ2-7,AISAASGSYEQY
TRBV9,TRBJ2-1,ASSVAGAEYNEQF
TRBV6-6,TRBJ1-2,ASRWQGDYGYT
TRBV20-1,TRBJ1-1,SASDRGKAEAF
TRBV9,TRBJ1-1,ASSPSDRDTTEAF
TRBV7-2,TRBJ1-3,ASSPPSGNTIY
TRBV7-3,TRBJ2-3,ASSAALRGQRGDTQY
TRBV5-1,TRBJ2-1,ASSSLYGRGNEQF
TRBV3-1/TRBV3-2,TRBJ1-6,ASRPRGLGSPLH
TRBV6-5,TRBJ1-1,ASRMDRGPTEAF
TRBV6-5,TRBJ2-2,AGRQGAGTGELF
TRBV11-2,TRBJ2-2,ASSNRDRNTGELF
TRBV5-1,TRBJ1-4,ASSHGTVATNEKLF
TRBV30,TRBJ2-7,AWSGRLAGGREQY
TRBV21-1,TRBJ2-1,ASSTVTGSEQF